This TCR beta chain was sequenced in a study of T cell responses to AZD1222 COVID-19 vaccine. The CDR3 is made up of 13 amino acids. Germline CDR1 is SGHDT and CDR2 is YYEEEE. The trim removed 4 bases at V and 6 bases at J, leaving 3 bases unmatched. TCRdb's table, derived via immunoSEQ multiplex PCR, lists solely in-frame clones and lacks some. The repertoire shows around 150,000 clones; the top ten hold about 2.2%. This receptor was obtained from an adult in good health. The V gene is TRBV5-6, the J gene TRBJ1-4; 7 bases map to TRBD1. Sequencing used peripheral blood. The CDR3 DNA is TGTGCCAGCAGCGGACAGGTAGATGAAAAACTGTTTTTT. This sequence encodes CASSGQVDEKLFF.